Listed below are T cell receptor beta chains from one sample, sequenced in a study of a mutant IDH1 vaccine in newly diagnosed glioma. Clones were read by immunoSEQ multiplex PCR, and TCRdb kept only the in-frame ones, dropping some. The repertoire holds approximately 67,000 clones, with around four fifths as singletons. Sample: peripheral blood mononuclear cells (PBMCs), taken from a glioma patient treated with radiotherapy, temozolomide or both. These receptors originate from a young woman with glioma. Some clones in this sample may be carry-over from other donors' samples. Each CDR3 is given with its conserved first and last residue. The order of the fields is D gene, clone size, J gene, V gene, CDR3 DNA, CDR3 protein. D genes are given only for firm matches. Clone size appears in some rows only: once, few, many, or a class for an expanded clone.

NA	NA	TRBJ2-7	TRBV5-1	TGCGCCAGCAGCTTGGACGGCAGGGGCTACGAGCAGTACTTC	CASSLDGRGYEQYF
TRBD1	NA	TRBJ1-3	TRBV5-1	TGCGCCAGCAGACCGACAGGGTCCTCTGGAAACACCATATATTTT	CASRPTGSSGNTIYF
NA	NA	TRBJ1-2	TRBV4-2	TGTGCCAGCAGCCAAGATAGGTGGAACTATGGCTACACCTTC	CASSQDRWNYGYTF
TRBD2	NA	TRBJ2-5	TRBV13	TGTGCCAGCAGCGGAGAGCGGGGTGAGACCCAGTACTTC	CASSGERGETQYF
NA	few	TRBJ1-6	TRBV6-4	TGTGCCAGCAGTGAGTCAGGGGCGGGATCACCCCTCCACTTT	CASSESGAGSPLHF
NA	NA	TRBJ1-1	TRBV6-5	TGTGTGTCAGAGATGAACACTGAAGCTTTCTTT	CVSEMNTEAFF
NA	NA	TRBJ1-2	TRBV19	TGTGCCAGTAGTCCAGACCGCGCCAGGTTGGGTATCTATGGCTACACCTTC	CASSPDRARLGIYGYTF
NA	NA	TRBJ1-4	TRBV7-3	TGTGCCAGCAGCTTAAAACTTGCGGCCGGGGAGGAAAAACTGTTTTTT	CASSLKLAAGEEKLFF
TRBD1	once	TRBJ1-5	TRBV9	TGTGCCAGCAGCCAAACCGACAGGGTCGATCAGCCCCAGCATTTT	CASSQTDRVDQPQHF
NA	NA	TRBJ1-5	TRBV28	TGTGCCAGCAGTCTGGGGGGCGTTCAGCCCCAGCATTTT	CASSLGGVQPQHF
NA	once	TRBJ1-1	TRBV10-3	TGTGCCATCAGCAGCATGAACACTGAAGCTTTCTTT	CAISSMNTEAFF
NA	NA	TRBJ2-3	TRBV5-1	TGCGCCAGCAGCGCTTCAGGAACAGATACGCAGTATTTT	CASSASGTDTQYF
TRBD2	NA	TRBJ2-7	TRBV6-5	TGTGCCAGCAGTAGCTCCGACGGGAGGAAAGAGCAGTACTTC	CASSSSDGRKEQYF
NA	NA	TRBJ1-1	TRBV5-4	TGTGCCAGCAGCTGGGGGGGGACTGAAGCTTTCTTT	CASSWGGTEAFF
TRBD1	NA	TRBJ2-7	TRBV5-1	TGCGCCAGCAGCTGGGGGACAGGGCCACACTACGAGCAGTACTTC	CASSWGTGPHYEQYF
NA	NA	TRBJ2-1	TRBV30	TGTGCCTGGAGCCCCTCGAAGAATGAGCAGTTCTTC	CAWSPSKNEQFF
TRBD1	NA	TRBJ1-1	TRBV18	TGTGCCAGCTCCCCGGGACAGGGAGTTCTAGGCACTGAAGCTTTCTTT	CASSPGQGVLGTEAFF